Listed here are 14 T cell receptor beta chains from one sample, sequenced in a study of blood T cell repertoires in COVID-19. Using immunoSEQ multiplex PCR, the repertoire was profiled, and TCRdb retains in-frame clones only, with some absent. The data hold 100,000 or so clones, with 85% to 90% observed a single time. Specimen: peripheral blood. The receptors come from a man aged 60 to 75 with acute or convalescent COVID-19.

CDR3 residues: CASSLLGQGARDYGYTF. CDR3 nucleotides: TGTGCCAGCAGCTTATTGGGACAGGGGGCGCGGGACTATGGCTACACCTTC. The rearrangement joins TRBV11-2 to TRBJ1-2; TRBD1 aligns across 12 bases. The CDR3 loop spans 17 amino acids. Trimming took 2 bases from V and 3 from J; bases not matched to a gene: 7. Germline values: CDR1 SGHAT, CDR2 FQNNGV.

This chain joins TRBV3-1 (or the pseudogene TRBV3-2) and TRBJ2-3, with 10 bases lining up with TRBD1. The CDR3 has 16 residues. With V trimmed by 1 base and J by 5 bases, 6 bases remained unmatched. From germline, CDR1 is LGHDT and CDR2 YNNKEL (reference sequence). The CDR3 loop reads CASSQVRQGAGDTQYF. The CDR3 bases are TGTGCCAGCAGCCAAGTACGACAGGGGGCCGGAGATACGCAGTATTTT.

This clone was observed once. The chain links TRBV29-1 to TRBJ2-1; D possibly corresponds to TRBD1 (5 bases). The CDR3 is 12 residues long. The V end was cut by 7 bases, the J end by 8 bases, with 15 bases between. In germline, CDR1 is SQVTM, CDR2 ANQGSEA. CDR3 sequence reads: CSDSPGWDEQFF. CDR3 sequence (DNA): TGCAGCGATTCTCCAGGGTGGGATGAGCAGTTCTTC.

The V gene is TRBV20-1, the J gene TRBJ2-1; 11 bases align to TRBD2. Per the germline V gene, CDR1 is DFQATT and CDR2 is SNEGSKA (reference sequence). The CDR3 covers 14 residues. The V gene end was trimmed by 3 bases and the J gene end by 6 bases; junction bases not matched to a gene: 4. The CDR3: CSASLAGGPNEQFF. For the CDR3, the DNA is TGCAGTGCTAGTTTAGCGGGGGGGCCCAATGAGCAGTTCTTC.

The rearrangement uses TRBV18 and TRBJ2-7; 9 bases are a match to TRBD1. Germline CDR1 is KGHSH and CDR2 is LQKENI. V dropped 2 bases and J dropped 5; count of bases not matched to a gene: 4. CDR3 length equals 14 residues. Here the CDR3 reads CASSPKTGGHEQYF. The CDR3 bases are TGTGCCAGCTCACCAAAGACAGGGGGTCACGAGCAGTACTTC.

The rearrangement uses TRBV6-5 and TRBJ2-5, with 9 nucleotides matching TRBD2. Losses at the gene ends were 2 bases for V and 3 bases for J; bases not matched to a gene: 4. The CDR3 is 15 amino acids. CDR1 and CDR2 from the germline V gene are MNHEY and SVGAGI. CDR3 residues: CASSYVVAGEETQYF. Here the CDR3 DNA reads TGTGCCAGCAGTTACGTCGTAGCGGGAGAAGAGACCCAGTACTTC.

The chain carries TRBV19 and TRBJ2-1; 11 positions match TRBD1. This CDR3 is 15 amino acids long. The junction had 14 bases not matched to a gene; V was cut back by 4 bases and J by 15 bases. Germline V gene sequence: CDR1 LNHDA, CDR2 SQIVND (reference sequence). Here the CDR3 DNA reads TGTGCCAGTAGTACGGACAGGGGGCAGGCCCACCGGTCGTTCTTC. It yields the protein CASSTDRGQAHRSFF.

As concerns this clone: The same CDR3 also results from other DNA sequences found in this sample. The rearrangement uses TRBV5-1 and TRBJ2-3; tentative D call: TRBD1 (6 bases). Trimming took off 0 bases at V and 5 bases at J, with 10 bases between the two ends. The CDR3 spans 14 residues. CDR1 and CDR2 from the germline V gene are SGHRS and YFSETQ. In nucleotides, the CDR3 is TGCGCCAGCAGCTTGGGGGGCAGGGGAGATACGCAGTATTTT. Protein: CASSLGGRGDTQYF.

The CDR3 region has the DNA TGTGCCAGCAGTCCCTCGTACGGGGACACTGAAGCTTTCTTT. Translating gives CASSPSYGDTEAFF. V is TRBV5-8 and J is TRBJ1-1; no reliable D call. Germline V CDR1 and CDR2: SGHTS, YDEGEE. The CDR3 is made up of 14 amino acids. The germline V and J ends were trimmed by 5 bases and 3 bases, with 14 bases remaining between them.

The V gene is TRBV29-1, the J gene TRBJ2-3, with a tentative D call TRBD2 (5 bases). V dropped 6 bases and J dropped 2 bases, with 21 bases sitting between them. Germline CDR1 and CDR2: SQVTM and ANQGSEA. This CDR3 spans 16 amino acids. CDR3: CSVVRRASPLTDTQYF. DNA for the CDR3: TGCAGCGTGGTCCGTCGGGCTAGCCCCCTCACAGATACGCAGTATTTT.

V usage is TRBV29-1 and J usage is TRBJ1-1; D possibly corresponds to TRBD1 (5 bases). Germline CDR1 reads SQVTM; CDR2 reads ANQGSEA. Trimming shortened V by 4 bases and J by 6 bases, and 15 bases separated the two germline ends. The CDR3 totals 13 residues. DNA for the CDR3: TGCAGCGTTGCCTTTTCACGGGGGGCTGAAGCTTTCTTT. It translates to CSVAFSRGAEAFF. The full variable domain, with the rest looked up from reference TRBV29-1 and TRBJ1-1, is SAVISQKPSRDICQRGTSLTIQCQVDSQVTMMFWYRQQPGQSLTLIATANQGSEATYESGFVIDKFPISRPNLTFSTLTVSNMSPEDSSIYLCSVAFSRGAEAFFGQGTRLTVV.

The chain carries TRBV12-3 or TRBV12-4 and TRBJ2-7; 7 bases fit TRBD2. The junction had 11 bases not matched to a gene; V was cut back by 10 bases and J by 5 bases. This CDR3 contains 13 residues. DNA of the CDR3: TGTGCCACCTCGGAGTTAGCGGGCCACGAGCAGTACTTC. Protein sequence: CATSELAGHEQYF.

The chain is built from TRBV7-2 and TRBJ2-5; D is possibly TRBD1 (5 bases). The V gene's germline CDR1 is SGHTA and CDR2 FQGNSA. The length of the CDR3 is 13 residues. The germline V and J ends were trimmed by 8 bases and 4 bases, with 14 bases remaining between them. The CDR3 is CASSWGYRETQYF. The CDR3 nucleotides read TGTGCCAGCTCCTGGGGCTATCGAGAGACCCAGTACTTC.

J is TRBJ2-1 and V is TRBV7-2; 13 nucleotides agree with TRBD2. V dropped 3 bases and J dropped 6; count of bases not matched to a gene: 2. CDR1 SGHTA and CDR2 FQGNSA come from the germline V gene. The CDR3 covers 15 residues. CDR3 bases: TGTGCCAGCAGCTTGGGACTAGCGGGGCTCAATGAGCAGTTCTTC. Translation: CASSLGLAGLNEQFF.